These 23 T cell receptor beta chains were all obtained from the same sample, sequenced in a study of T-cell memory formation after mild COVID-19. TCRdb re-called the 5' RACE reads through MiXCR, storing one row per CDR3 protein. The sample carries 350,000 to 500,000 distinct CDR3 sequences, about a sixth recorded once. Sequenced sample: PBMCs or a T cell subset sorted from them (not recorded which). The receptor source for this set is a man aged 18 to 30 who had mild COVID-19 (a few samples of this study predate the infection). Cell type and time point are not known.

The rearrangement uses TRBV7-2 and TRBJ1-6; 7 bases line up with TRBD1. The junction had 9 bases not matched to a gene; V was cut back by 8 bases and J by 8 bases. This CDR3 comprises 14 residues. Germline assignment: CDR1 SGHTA and CDR2 FQGNSA. The CDR3 loop reads CASPPDRDYSPLHF. In nucleotides, the CDR3 is TGTGCCAGCCCTCCAGACAGGGATTATTCACCCCTCCACTTT.

This clonotype was seen a handful of times. J is TRBJ2-7 and V is TRBV13, with D unclear. CDR3 size: 14 residues. Looked up from germline, CDR1 is PRHDT and CDR2 is FYEKMQ (reference sequence). V dropped 5 bases and J dropped 3 bases, with 14 bases sitting between them. CDR3 DNA sequence: TGTGCCAGCAGCCAACTGGACGGAAACTACGAGCAGTACTTC. This codes for CASSQLDGNYEQYF. The full variable domain, with the rest looked up from reference TRBV13 and TRBJ2-7, is AAGVIQSPRHLIKEKRETATLKCYPIPRHDTVYWYQQGPGQDPQFLISFYEKMQSDKGSIPDRFSAQQFSDYHSELNMSSLELGDSALYFCASSQLDGNYEQYFGPGTRLTVT.

The rearrangement links TRBV4-3 to TRBJ2-2; the D gene is possibly TRBD1 (6 bases). This CDR3 spans 16 amino acids. Trimming left V 4 bases short and J 4 bases short, with 16 bases between. CDR1 and CDR2 from the germline V gene are LGHNA and YSLEER. The CDR3 region has the DNA TGCGCCAGCAGCCCCAGGGGACCCCGCGGCACCGGGGAGCTGTTTTTT. Translating it yields CASSPRGPRGTGELFF.

The DNA of the CDR3 is TGTGCCAGCAGCCCTACGTACAGATTCAATGAGCAGTTCTTC. This encodes CASSPTYRFNEQFF. This chain joins TRBV6-5 and TRBJ2-1; D not resolved. Looked up from germline, CDR1 is MNHEY and CDR2 is SVGAGI. The CDR3 contains 14 residues. Deletions cut 6 bases from V and 6 bases from J, with 15 bases between.

This clonotype was counted only a few times. The chain has TRBV4-3 and TRBJ1-2; D unclear. Germline V CDR1 and CDR2: LGHNA, YSLEER. V was pared by 3 bases and J by 4 bases, with 9 bases between. The CDR3 is 13 amino acids. CDR3 in amino acids: CASSQGKFYGYTF. In nucleotides, the CDR3 is TGCGCCAGCAGCCAGGGGAAATTCTATGGCTACACCTTC.

The chain joins TRBV5-1 to TRBJ2-2; D is ambiguous. Germline V CDR1 and CDR2: SGHRS, YFSETQ. This CDR3 contains 17 residues. Trimming pared 0 bases from V and 3 bases from J, leaving 15 bases between. The CDR3: CASSLAMKGWDTGELFF. CDR3 DNA sequence: TGCGCCAGCAGCTTGGCCATGAAGGGATGGGACACCGGGGAGCTGTTTTTT. Looking up the rest from reference TRBV5-1 and TRBJ2-2 gives the full variable domain: KAGVTQTPRYLIKTRGQQVTLSCSPISGHRSVSWYQQTPGQGLQFLFEYFSETQRNKGNFPGRFSGRQFSNSRSEMNVSTLELGDSALYLCASSLAMKGWDTGELFFGEGSRLTVL.

The V call is TRBV29-1, the J call TRBJ2-1; TRBD2 agrees at 10 bases. This CDR3 spans 14 amino acids. V dropped 0 bases and J dropped 9; count of bases not matched to a gene: 5. CDR1 is SQVTM, CDR2 ANQGSEA, per germline. The CDR3, as DNA: TGCAGCGTTGAAGATCGAAAGCGGGGGGGTGAGCAGTTCTTC. The encoded protein is CSVEDRKRGGEQFF.

The V gene is TRBV4-1, the J gene TRBJ2-3; 12 positions match TRBD2. The trim removed 3 bases at V and 5 bases at J, leaving 9 bases unmatched. This CDR3 contains 17 residues. The germline V gene has CDR1 MGHRA and CDR2 YSYEKL. CDR3 coding DNA: TGCGCCAGCAGCCAGAGGACTAGCGGGGTGGGGATAGATACGCAGTATTTT. The encoded protein is CASSQRTSGVGIDTQYF.

This rearrangement joins TRBV6-2 or TRBV6-3 to TRBJ1-6, with D possibly being TRBD1 (5 bases). The CDR3 covers 11 residues. Per the germline V gene, CDR1 is MNHEY and CDR2 is SVGEGT. Trimming took off 7 bases at V and 14 bases at J, with 12 bases between the two ends. The CDR3 protein is CASTTGEALHF. CDR3 nucleotides: TGTGCCAGCACCACGGGGGAAGCCCTCCACTTT.

J is TRBJ2-4 and V is TRBV14; D may be TRBD1 or TRBD2 (5 bases each). The CDR3 extends over 15 amino acids. V lost 2 bases to trimming and J lost 1 base, with 9 bases between them. The germline V gene encodes CDR1 SGHDN and CDR2 FVKESK. As DNA, the CDR3 is TGTGCCAGCAGCCAACCGGGGACGGCCAAAAACATTCAGTACTTC. The encoded protein is CASSQPGTAKNIQYF.

The CDR3 sequence: CASSNGRVWGGANVLTF. For the CDR3, the DNA is TGTGCCAGCAGCAACGGGAGGGTCTGGGGCGGGGCCAACGTCCTGACTTTC. V gene TRBV21-1 combines with J gene TRBJ2-6; TRBD2 is the table's D call, not checked against the DNA. TRBV21-1 corresponds to a pseudogene. CDR3 length: 17 residues.

A few counts support this clonotype. The rearrangement uses TRBV11-3 and TRBJ1-6; D gene uncertain. The CDR3 spans 14 residues. V was trimmed by 5 bases and J by 9 bases, leaving 14 bases between them. Germline V gives CDR1 SGHNT, CDR2 YENEEA. CDR3 DNA sequence: TGTGCCAGCAGCCGCGGACTTGAGGGTTCACCCCTCCACTTT. Encoded protein: CASSRGLEGSPLHF.

This clonotype has more than one count but fewer than ten. This chain uses TRBV6-1 with TRBJ2-7, with D possibly TRBD2 on 6 matching bases. Germline CDR1 reads MNHNS; CDR2 reads SASEGT. The CDR3 contains 16 residues. The germline V and J ends were trimmed by 1 base and 3 bases, with 16 bases remaining between them. CDR3 DNA sequence: TGTGCCAGCAGTGAAGGCCCCGGAGGGATGTACTACGAGCAGTACTTC. Translated: CASSEGPGGMYYEQYF.

This clonotype has more than one count but fewer than ten. This chain uses TRBV12-3 or TRBV12-4 with TRBJ2-7; 8 bases align to TRBD2. Germline trimming cut 5 bases from V and 7 bases from J; bases unmatched to any gene: 7. This CDR3 is 13 amino acids long. The CDR3 DNA is TGTGCCAGCAGTCCAGCGGGGGCGGAGGAGCAGTACGTC. It specifies CASSPAGAEEQYV.

V gene TRBV5-6 combines with J gene TRBJ1-4; D is uncertain. There are 13 residues in the CDR3. Germline V gene data show CDR1 as SGHDT and CDR2 as YYEEEE. V lost 0 bases and J 8 bases, leaving 8 bases between the germline ends. CDR3 DNA: TGTGCCAGCAGCTTGGGGGTGGCCGAAAAACTGTTTTTT. This encodes CASSLGVAEKLFF.

This chain uses TRBV4-1 with TRBJ2-3, with D tentatively TRBD2 (5 bases). The CDR3 is 16 amino acids. In germline, CDR1 is MGHRA, CDR2 YSYEKL. Trimming stripped 3 bases from V and 0 bases from J, with 13 bases between. The CDR3 sequence: CASSQEGLTSTDTQYF. In DNA form, the CDR3 reads TGCGCCAGCAGCCAGGAAGGACTGACGAGCACAGATACGCAGTATTTT.

This clonotype was counted at least ten times. This chain links TRBV12-3 or TRBV12-4 with TRBJ2-3, with no clear D. The CDR3 loop spans 15 amino acids. V lost 8 bases and J 3 bases, leaving 18 bases between the germline ends. The CDR3: CASGRVFGPTDTQYF. The CDR3 region has the DNA TGTGCCAGCGGACGGGTCTTTGGGCCTACAGATACGCAGTATTTT.

There are many counts of this clonotype. The J gene is TRBJ2-6, the V gene TRBV20-1; D is unresolved. The CDR3 extends over 12 amino acids. Germline CDR1 and CDR2: DFQATT and SNEGSKA (reference sequence). Here the CDR3 DNA reads TGCGTGGGAAGCTCTGGGGCCAACGTCCTGACTTTC. Its translation: CVGSSGANVLTF.

The table lists this clonotype with a few counts. This chain links TRBV4-3 with TRBJ1-2, with D maybe TRBD1 (6 bases). The CDR3 loop spans 15 amino acids. V gave up 2 bases and J gave up 4 bases, with 14 bases separating them. The germline V gene has CDR1 LGHNA and CDR2 YSLEER. The CDR3 loop reads CASSQSAGESYGYTF. CDR3 nucleotide sequence: TGCGCCAGCAGCCAATCCGCAGGGGAGAGCTATGGCTACACCTTC.

J is TRBJ1-6 and V is TRBV4-3, with unresolved D. There are 14 residues in the CDR3. Looked up from germline, CDR1 is LGHNA and CDR2 is YSLEER. V shed 4 bases and J shed 11 bases, with 15 bases lying between them. The CDR3 DNA reads TGCGCCAGCAGCCGTACTCTCAGAAATCCACCCCTCCACTTT. Translation: CASSRTLRNPPLHF.

There are many counts of this clonotype. The rearrangement joins TRBV5-4 to TRBJ2-1, with 15 positions matching TRBD2. The CDR3 runs 15 residues. V was clipped by 3 bases and J by 9 bases; unmatched bases: 4. Germline lookup yields CDR1 SGHNT and CDR2 YYREEE (reference sequence). The CDR3 nucleotides read TGTGCCAGCAGCTCGGGACTAGCGGGGGGAAGTGAGCAGTTCTTC. As protein: CASSSGLAGGSEQFF.

This clonotype has just a few counts. The chain employs TRBV7-6 and TRBJ2-3, with D possibly TRBD2 on 5 matching bases. The ends were cut back, 0 bases at V and 3 bases at J, with 10 bases in the middle. Germline CDR1 is SGHVS and CDR2 is FNYEAQ. This CDR3 comprises 15 residues. In DNA form, the CDR3 reads TGTGCCAGCAGCTTAGCGCAACTAGTGACAGATACGCAGTATTTT. Amino acids: CASSLAQLVTDTQYF.

This chain uses TRBV21-1 with TRBJ1-6; the D call of TRBD1 is as the table states it, not checked on the DNA. TRBV21-1 is deemed a pseudogene. This CDR3 region has 15 residues. The CDR3 spells CASSKEKGGDSPLHF. The CDR3 DNA reads TGTGCCAGCAGCAAGGAAAAAGGCGGGGACTCACCCCTCCACTTT.